This T cell receptor (beta chain) was captured in a study of OX40 agonist ivuxolimab in advanced cancers. Looking at the study overall: Ivuxolimab, which patients received intravenously every 2 weeks, was dosed at 0.01 to 10 mg/kg.

Here immunoSEQ multiplex PCR was the method, and the copy in TCRdb shows in-frame clones only, minus some. The sample lists 90,000 or so clones; roughly nine tenths were seen once. The sample here was CD4+ or CD8+ T cells sorted from blood, taken in a trial of the OX40 agonist ivuxolimab. The sequence was collected from an adult with an advanced solid tumor such as melanoma, head and neck, liver or kidney cancer.

CDR3 sequence reads: CASSLDRGRYYGYTF. The CDR3 DNA sequence: TGTGCCAGCAGCTTAGATCGGGGGAGATACTATGGCTACACCTTC. This chain links TRBV11-2 with TRBJ1-2; maybe TRBD1 (5 bases). The V end was cut by 0 bases, the J end by 3 bases, with 11 bases between. Germline CDR1 and CDR2: SGHAT and FQNNGV. The CDR3 is 15 amino acids. Supplemented by reference TRBV11-2 and TRBJ1-2, the full variable domain reads EAGVAQSPRYKIIEKRQSVAFWCNPISGHATLYWYQQILGQGPKLLIQFQNNGVVDDSQLPKDRFSAERLKGVDSTLKIQPAKLEDSAVYLCASSLDRGRYYGYTFGSGTRLTVV.